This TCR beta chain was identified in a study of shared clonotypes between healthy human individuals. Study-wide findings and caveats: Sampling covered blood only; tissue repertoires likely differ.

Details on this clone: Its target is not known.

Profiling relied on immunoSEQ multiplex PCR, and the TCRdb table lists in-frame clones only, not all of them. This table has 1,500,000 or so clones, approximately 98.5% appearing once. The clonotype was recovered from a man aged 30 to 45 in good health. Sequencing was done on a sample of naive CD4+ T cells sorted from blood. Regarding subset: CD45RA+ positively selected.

The DNA for the CDR3 is TGTGCCAGCAGTCCTAGGACTGGGGAAAACATTCAGTACTTC. Its protein product is CASSPRTGENIQYF. The chain links TRBV2 to TRBJ2-4, with a tentative D call TRBD2 (5 bases). The CDR3 consists of 14 residues. V lost 5 bases, J lost 5 bases, and 13 bases lay in between. Germline loops: CDR1 SNHLY, CDR2 FYNNEI.